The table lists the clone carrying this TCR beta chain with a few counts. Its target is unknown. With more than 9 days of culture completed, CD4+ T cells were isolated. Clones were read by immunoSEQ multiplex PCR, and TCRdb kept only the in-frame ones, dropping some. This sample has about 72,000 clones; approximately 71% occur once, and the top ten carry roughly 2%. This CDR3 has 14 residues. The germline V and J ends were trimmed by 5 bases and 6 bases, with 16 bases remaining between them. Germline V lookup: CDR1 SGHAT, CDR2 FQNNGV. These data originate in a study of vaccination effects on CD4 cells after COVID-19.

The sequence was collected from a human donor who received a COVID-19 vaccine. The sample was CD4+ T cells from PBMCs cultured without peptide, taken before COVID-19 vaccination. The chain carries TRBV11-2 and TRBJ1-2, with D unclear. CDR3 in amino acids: CASSLQIGRDGYTF. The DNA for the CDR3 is TGTGCCAGCAGCCTCCAAATAGGGCGGGATGGCTACACCTTC.